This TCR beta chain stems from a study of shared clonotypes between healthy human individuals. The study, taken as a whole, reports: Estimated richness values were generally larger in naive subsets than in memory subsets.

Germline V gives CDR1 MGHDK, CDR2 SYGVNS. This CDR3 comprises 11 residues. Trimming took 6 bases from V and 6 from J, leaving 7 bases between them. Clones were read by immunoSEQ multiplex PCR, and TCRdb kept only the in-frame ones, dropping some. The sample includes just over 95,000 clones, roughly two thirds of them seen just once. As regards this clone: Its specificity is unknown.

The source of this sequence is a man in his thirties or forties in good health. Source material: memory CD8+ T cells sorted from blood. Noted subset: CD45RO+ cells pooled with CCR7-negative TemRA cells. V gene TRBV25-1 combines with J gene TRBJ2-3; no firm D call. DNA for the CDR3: TGTGCCAGCAGGGAGATGGATACGCAGTATTTT. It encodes CASREMDTQYF.